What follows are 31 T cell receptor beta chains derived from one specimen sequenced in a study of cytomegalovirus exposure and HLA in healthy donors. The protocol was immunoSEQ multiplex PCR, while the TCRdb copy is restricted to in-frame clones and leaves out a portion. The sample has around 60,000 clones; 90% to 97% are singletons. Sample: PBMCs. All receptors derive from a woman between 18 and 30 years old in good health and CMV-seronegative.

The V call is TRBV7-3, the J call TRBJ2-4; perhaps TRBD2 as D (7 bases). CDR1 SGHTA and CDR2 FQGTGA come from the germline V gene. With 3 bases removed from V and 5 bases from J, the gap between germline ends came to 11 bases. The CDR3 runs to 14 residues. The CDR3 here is CASSLGGPQNIQYF. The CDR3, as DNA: TGTGCCAGCAGCTTGGGGGGGCCCCAAAACATTCAGTACTTC.

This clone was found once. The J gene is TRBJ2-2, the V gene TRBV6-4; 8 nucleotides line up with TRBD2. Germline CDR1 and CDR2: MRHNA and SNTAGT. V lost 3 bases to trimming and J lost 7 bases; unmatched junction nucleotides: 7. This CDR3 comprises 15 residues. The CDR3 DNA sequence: TGTGCCAGCAGTGATGGGGGGCTAGCGGGCGGGGAGCTGTTTTTT. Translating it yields CASSDGGLAGGELFF.

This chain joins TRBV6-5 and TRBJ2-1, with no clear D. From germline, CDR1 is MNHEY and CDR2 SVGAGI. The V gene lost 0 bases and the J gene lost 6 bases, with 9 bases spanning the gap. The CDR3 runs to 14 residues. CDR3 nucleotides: TGTGCCAGCAGTTACTCGAGTGGTCCCAATGAGCAGTTCTTC. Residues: CASSYSSGPNEQFF.

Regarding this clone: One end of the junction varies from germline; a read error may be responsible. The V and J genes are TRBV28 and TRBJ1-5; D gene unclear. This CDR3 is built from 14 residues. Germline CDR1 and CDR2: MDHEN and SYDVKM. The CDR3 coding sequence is TGTGCCAGCAATTTAGGGAGTCTCGGGCAGCCCCAGCATTTT. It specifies CASNLGSLGQPQHF.

CDR3 in amino acids: CASSLGDRGNTIYF. Written as DNA, the CDR3 is TGTGCCAGCAGCTTGGGGGACAGGGGGAACACCATATATTTT. The chain has TRBV5-8 and TRBJ1-3; 11 bases line up with TRBD1. Germline lookup yields CDR1 SGHTS and CDR2 YDEGEE. Losses at the gene ends were 0 bases for V and 7 bases for J; bases not matched to a gene: 0. The CDR3 runs to 14 residues. The entire variable domain, with the rest obtained from reference TRBV5-8 and TRBJ1-3, is as follows: EAGVTQSPTHLIKTRGQQATLRCSPISGHTSVYWYQQALGLGLQFLLWYDEGEERNRGNFPPRFSGRQFPNYSSELNVNALELEDSALYLCASSLGDRGNTIYFGEGSWLTVV.

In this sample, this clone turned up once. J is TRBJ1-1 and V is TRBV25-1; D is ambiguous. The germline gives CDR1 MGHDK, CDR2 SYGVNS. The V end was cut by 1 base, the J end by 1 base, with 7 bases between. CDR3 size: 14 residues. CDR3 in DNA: TGTGCCAGCAGTGAATTTGGCCGGAACACTGAAGCTTTCTTT. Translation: CASSEFGRNTEAFF.

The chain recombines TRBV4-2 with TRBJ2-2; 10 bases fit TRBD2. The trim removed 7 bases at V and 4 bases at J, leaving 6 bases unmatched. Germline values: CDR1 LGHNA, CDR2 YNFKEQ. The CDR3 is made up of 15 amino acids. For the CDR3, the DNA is TGTGCCAGCACCCCACTAGCGGGACCCACCGGGGAGCTGTTTTTT. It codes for CASTPLAGPTGELFF.

The chain's CDR3 is CASSPFDREAYEQYF. CDR3 nucleotide sequence: TGTGCCAGCTCACCCTTCGACAGGGAGGCCTACGAGCAGTACTTC. The V gene is TRBV18, the J gene TRBJ2-7, with D possibly TRBD1 on 7 matching bases. The CDR3 extends over 15 amino acids. Germline loops: CDR1 KGHSH, CDR2 LQKENI. V was trimmed by 3 bases and J by 2 bases, leaving 14 bases between them.

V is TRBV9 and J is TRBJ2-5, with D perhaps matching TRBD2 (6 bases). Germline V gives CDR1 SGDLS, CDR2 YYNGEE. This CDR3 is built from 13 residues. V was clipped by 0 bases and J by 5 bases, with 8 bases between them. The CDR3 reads CASSVAAGETQYF. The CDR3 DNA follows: TGTGCCAGCAGCGTAGCGGCGGGGGAGACCCAGTACTTC.

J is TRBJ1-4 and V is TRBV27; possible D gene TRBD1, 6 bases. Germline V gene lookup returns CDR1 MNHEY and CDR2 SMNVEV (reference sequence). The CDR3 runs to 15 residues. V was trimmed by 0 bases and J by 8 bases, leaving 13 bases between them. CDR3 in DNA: TGTGCCAGCAGTTTATCGCGGGGGCGAGGGGAAAAACTGTTTTTT. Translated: CASSLSRGRGEKLFF. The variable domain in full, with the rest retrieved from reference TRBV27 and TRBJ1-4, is EAQVTQNPRYLITVTGKKLTVTCSQNMNHEYMSWYRQDPGLGLRQIYYSMNVEVTDKGDVPEGYKVSRKEKRNFPLILESPSPNQTSLYFCASSLSRGRGEKLFFGSGTQLSVL.

This CDR3 reads CASSPREGWNQPQHF. CDR3 DNA sequence: TGTGCCAGTAGTCCCCGGGAGGGGTGGAATCAGCCCCAGCATTTT. The chain has TRBV19 and TRBJ1-5; possibly TRBD1 for D (5 bases). The germline V and J ends were trimmed by 5 bases and 4 bases, with 15 bases remaining between them. This CDR3 is built from 15 residues. Germline V lookup: CDR1 LNHDA, CDR2 SQIVND (reference sequence).

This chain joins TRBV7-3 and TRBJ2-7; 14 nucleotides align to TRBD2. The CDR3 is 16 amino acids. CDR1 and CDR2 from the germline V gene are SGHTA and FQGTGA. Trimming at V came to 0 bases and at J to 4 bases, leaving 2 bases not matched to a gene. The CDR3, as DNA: TGTGCCAGCAGCTTAACGACTAGCGGGAGGGCGTACGAGCAGTACTTC. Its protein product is CASSLTTSGRAYEQYF.

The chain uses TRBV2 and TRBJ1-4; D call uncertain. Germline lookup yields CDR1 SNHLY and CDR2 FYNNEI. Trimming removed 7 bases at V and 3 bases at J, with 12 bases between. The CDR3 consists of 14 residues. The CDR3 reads CASTKAGANEKLFF. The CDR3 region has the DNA TGTGCCAGCACCAAGGCGGGAGCTAATGAAAAACTGTTTTTT.

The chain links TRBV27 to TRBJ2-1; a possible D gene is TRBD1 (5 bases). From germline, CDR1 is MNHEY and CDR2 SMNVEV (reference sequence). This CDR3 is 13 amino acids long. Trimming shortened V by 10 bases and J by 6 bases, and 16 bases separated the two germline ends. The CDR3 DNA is TGTGCCACCCGGCTAGGGGCGGTCAATGAGCAGTTCTTC. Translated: CATRLGAVNEQFF.

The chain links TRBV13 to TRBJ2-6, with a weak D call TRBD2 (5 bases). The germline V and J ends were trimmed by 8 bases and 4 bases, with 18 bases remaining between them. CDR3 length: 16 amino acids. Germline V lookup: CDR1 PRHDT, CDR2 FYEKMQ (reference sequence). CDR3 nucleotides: TGTGCCAGCGCCCGGGGTGGCAGCGTGGGGGCCAACGTCCTGACTTTC. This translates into CASARGGSVGANVLTF.

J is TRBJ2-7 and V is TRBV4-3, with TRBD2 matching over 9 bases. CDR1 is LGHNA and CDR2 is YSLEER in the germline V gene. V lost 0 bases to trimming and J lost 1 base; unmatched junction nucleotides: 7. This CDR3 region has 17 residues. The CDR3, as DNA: TGCGCCAGCAGCCAAGATCCTGGACTAGCGCTGTCCTACGAGCAGTACTTC. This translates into CASSQDPGLALSYEQYF.

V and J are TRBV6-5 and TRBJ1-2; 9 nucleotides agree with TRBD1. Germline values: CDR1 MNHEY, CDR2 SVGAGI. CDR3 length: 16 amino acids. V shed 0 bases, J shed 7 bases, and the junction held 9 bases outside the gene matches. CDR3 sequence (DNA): TGTGCCAGCAGTTACTCTTTTCCGGACAGGGGAGGTGGCTACACCTTC. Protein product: CASSYSFPDRGGGYTF.

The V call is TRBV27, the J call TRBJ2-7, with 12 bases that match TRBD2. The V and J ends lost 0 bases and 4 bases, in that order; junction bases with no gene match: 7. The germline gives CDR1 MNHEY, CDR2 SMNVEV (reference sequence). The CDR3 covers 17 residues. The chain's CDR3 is CASSLSPPTSGSYEQYF. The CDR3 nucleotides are TGTGCCAGCAGTTTATCCCCCCCGACTAGCGGGAGTTACGAGCAGTACTTC.

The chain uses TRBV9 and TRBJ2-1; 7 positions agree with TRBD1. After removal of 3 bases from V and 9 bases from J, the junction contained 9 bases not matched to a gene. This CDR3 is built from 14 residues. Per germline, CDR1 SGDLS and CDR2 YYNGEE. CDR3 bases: TGTGCCAGCAGCGCCCAGGGGGTTTCGGGTGAGCAGTTCTTC. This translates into CASSAQGVSGEQFF.

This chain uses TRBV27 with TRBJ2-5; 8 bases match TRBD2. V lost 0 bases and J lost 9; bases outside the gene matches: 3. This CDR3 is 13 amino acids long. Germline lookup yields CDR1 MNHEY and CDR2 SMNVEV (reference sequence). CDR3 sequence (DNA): TGTGCCAGCAGTTTATCCCCGGGGGGGTCCCAGTACTTC. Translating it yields CASSLSPGGSQYF.

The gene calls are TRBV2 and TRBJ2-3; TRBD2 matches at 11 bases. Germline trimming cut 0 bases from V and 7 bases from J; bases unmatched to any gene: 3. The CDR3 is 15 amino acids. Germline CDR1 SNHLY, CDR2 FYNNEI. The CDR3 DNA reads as TGTGCCAGCAGTGAAGCGGCTAGCGGGGGGTATACGCAGTATTTT. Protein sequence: CASSEAASGGYTQYF.

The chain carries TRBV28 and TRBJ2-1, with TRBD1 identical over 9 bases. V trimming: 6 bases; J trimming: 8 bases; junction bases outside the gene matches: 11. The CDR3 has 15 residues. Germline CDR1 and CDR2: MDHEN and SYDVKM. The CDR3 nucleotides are TGTGCCAGCAGCACCGGGACAGGGAGGGGGCATGAGCAGTTCTTC. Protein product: CASSTGTGRGHEQFF.

The CDR3 DNA reads as TGTGCCAGCTCAACCCTCGACAGGAACACTGAAGCTTTCTTT. Its protein is CASSTLDRNTEAFF. The V gene is TRBV18, the J gene TRBJ1-1, with D possibly matching TRBD1 (5 bases). In germline, CDR1 is KGHSH, CDR2 LQKENI. CDR3 length: 14 residues. Trimming removed 5 bases from V and 1 base from J, with 11 bases in between.

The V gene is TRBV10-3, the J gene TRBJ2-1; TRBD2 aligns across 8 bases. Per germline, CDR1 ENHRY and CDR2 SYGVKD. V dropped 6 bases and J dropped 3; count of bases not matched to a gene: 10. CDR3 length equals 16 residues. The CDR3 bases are TGTGCCATCAGGGGGGGACTTAGCGGGGACTACAATGAGCAGTTCTTC. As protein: CAIRGGLSGDYNEQFF.

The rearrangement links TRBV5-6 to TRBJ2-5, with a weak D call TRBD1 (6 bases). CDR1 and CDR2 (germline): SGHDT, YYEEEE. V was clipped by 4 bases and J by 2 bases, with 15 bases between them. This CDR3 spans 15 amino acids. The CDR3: CASSRPTGFQETQYF. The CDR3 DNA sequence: TGTGCCAGCAGCCGACCAACAGGGTTTCAAGAGACCCAGTACTTC.

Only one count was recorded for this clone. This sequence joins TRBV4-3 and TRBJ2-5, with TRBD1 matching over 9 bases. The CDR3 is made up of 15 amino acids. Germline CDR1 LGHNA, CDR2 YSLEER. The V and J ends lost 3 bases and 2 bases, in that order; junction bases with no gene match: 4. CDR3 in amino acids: CASSQGDRAQETQYF. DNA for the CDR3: TGCGCCAGCAGCCAGGGGGACAGGGCTCAAGAGACCCAGTACTTC.

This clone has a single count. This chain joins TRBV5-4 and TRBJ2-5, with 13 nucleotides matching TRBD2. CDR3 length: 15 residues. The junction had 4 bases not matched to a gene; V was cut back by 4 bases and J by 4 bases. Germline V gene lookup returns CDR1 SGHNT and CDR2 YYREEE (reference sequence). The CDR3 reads CASSPRTSGGETQYF. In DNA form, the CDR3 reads TGTGCCAGCAGCCCCCGGACTAGCGGGGGAGAGACCCAGTACTTC.

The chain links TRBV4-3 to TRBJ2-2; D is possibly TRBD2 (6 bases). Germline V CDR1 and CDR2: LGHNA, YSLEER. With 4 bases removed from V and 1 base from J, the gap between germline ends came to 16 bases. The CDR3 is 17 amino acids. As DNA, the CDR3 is TGCGCCAGCAGCCCAGCCCTTATGGGGGGGAACACCGGGGAGCTGTTTTTT. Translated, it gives CASSPALMGGNTGELFF.

The CDR3 here is CASSTQGPGETQYF. DNA of the CDR3: TGTGCCAGTAGTACGCAGGGGCCGGGCGAGACCCAGTACTTC. This sequence joins TRBV19 and TRBJ2-5, with D tentatively TRBD1 (6 bases). The CDR3 contains 14 residues. Germline CDR1 reads LNHDA; CDR2 reads SQIVND (reference sequence). V lost 4 bases and J lost 5, with 14 bases in between. The whole variable domain, remainder taken from reference TRBV19 and TRBJ2-5, is DGGITQSPKYLFRKEGQNVTLSCEQNLNHDAMYWYRQDPGQGLRLIYYSQIVNDFQKGDIAEGYSVSREKKESFPLTVTSAQKNPTAFYLCASSTQGPGETQYFGPGTRLLVL.

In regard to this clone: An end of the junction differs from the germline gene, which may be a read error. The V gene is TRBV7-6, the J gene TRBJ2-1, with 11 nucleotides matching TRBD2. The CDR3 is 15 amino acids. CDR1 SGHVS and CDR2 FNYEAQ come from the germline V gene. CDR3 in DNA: TGTGGCAGCAGCCCATTACTAGCGGGAGTCCCTGAGCAGTTCTTC. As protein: CGSSPLLAGVPEQFF.

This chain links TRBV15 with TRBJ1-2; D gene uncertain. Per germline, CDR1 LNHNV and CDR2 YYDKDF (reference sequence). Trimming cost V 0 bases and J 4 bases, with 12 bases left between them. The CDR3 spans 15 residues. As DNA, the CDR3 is TGTGCCACCAGCAGAGATCCGGCAGCGTCCTATGGCTACACCTTC. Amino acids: CATSRDPAASYGYTF.